This TCR beta chain came from a study of cytomegalovirus exposure and HLA in healthy donors. Trimming cost V 4 bases and J 5 bases, with 11 bases left between them. CDR3 size: 13 residues. Germline V gene lookup returns CDR1 LNHDA and CDR2 SQIVND (reference sequence). General study findings and limits: Information on immune exposure was restricted to one variable (CMV serostatus).

Turning to this clone: Its antigen is not identified.

The PCR had 60 Vbeta and 13 Jbeta primers. Produced via immunoSEQ multiplex PCR; TCRdb's table is partial and in-frame only. Across around 70,000 clones, the top ten clones capture roughly 5.2% of the sample. The TCR was taken from a woman in her thirties or forties in good health and CMV-seropositive. Sequenced input: PBMCs. V gene TRBV19 combines with J gene TRBJ1-1; D perhaps matches TRBD1 (5 bases). DNA for the CDR3: TGTGCCAGTAGTAATGGAGGGACGACTGAAGCTTTCTTT. It codes for CASSNGGTTEAFF.